The TCR beta chain under discussion was sequenced for a study of technical replicates of blood from several donors. Trimming took 5 bases from V and 8 from J; bases not matched to a gene: 5. The length of the CDR3 is 13 residues. Germline CDR1 reads KGHSH; CDR2 reads LQKENI. Sequencing used immunoSEQ multiplex PCR; TCRdb keeps in-frame clones, though not all of them. This table holds about 56,000 clones, roughly 96% found once. The chain links TRBV18 to TRBJ2-1; TRBD1 aligns across 8 bases. The specimen sequenced was PBMCs. This clonotype was sampled from a human donor in good health. Some clones in this sample may be carry-over from other donors' samples. The CDR3 loop reads CASSADRGHEQFF. DNA of the CDR3: TGTGCCAGCTCAGCAGACAGGGGCCATGAGCAGTTCTTC.